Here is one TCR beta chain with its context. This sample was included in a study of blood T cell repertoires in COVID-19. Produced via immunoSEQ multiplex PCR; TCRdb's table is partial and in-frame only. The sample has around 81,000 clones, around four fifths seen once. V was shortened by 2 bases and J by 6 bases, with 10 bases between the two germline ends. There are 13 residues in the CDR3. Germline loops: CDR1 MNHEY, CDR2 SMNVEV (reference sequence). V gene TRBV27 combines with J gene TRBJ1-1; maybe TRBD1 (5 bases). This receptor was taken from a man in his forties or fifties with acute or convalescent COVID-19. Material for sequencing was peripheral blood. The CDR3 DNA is TGTGCCAGCAGTTTAGGGGGGGGTCCTGAAGCTTTCTTT. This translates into CASSLGGGPEAFF.